The 2 T cell receptor beta chains given below trace back to one sample, sequenced in a study of OX40 agonist ivuxolimab in advanced cancers. Assay: immunoSEQ multiplex PCR; the TCRdb copy retains only in-frame clones and omits some. The sample holds approximately 76,000 clones; about 89% are singletons and the top ten take approximately 0.63%. Here the sequenced sample was CD4+ or CD8+ T cells sorted from blood, taken in a trial of the OX40 agonist ivuxolimab. These receptors came from an adult with an advanced solid tumor such as melanoma, head and neck, liver or kidney cancer.

The genes are TRBV6-1 and TRBJ1-4; D remains ambiguous. This CDR3 spans 11 amino acids. Trimming left V 7 bases short and J 7 bases short, with 7 bases between. CDR1 is MNHNS, CDR2 SASEGT, per germline. CDR3 DNA: TGTGCCAGCACAAGGGCTGAAAAACTGTTTTTT. As protein: CASTRAEKLFF.

This chain links TRBV4-2 with TRBJ2-7, with D perhaps matching TRBD1 (6 bases). The V and J ends lost 1 base and 4 bases respectively, with 14 bases between them. This CDR3 is 15 amino acids long. Germline CDR1 LGHNA, CDR2 YNFKEQ. CDR3 DNA sequence: TGTGCCAGCAGCCAAGTCTGGCAGGGGAATTACGAGCAGTACTTC. This sequence encodes CASSQVWQGNYEQYF.